These 5 T cell receptor beta chains were sequenced from one sample in a study of blood T cell repertoires in COVID-19 (TCRdb year 2020). The protocol used for the library was the immunoSEQ multiplex PCR assay. TCRdb obtained this table from immuneACCESS and retained in-frame rearrangements with V and J assigned. These tables miss some clones; where compared with another copy, unresolved V genes account for less than half of the shortfall, and the remainder is unexplained. Across this sample there are about 110,000 clones, with approximately 84% seen only once. Together, the top ten hold 14% to 15% of the sample. Material: peripheral blood. The receptors shown here come from a woman aged 55-70 years with acute or convalescent COVID-19.

V is TRBV18 and J is TRBJ1-5; D might be TRBD1 (5 bases). V was shortened by 6 bases and J by 1 base, with 16 bases between the two germline ends. CDR1 and CDR2 (germline): KGHSH, LQKENI. This CDR3 comprises 16 residues. The CDR3 DNA reads TGTGCCAGCTCCTCCTATGGGGCCGGGAGCAATCAGCCCCAGCATTTT. The encoded protein is CASSSYGAGSNQPQHF.

This clone was recorded only once. The rearrangement links TRBV9 to TRBJ2-3, with 10 bases matching TRBD1. The CDR3 length is 13 residues. Per the germline V gene, CDR1 is SGDLS and CDR2 is YYNGEE. Trimming removed 0 bases from V and 9 bases from J; junction bases left unmatched: 1. The CDR3 DNA follows: TGTGCCAGCAGCGTAGAGGGACAGGGGACGCAGTATTTT. The encoded protein is CASSVEGQGTQYF.

This clone was detected a few times. The J gene is TRBJ2-3, the V gene TRBV11-3; 7 nucleotides line up with TRBD1. The CDR3 sequence is 15 residues long. V lost 3 bases and J lost 0; bases outside the gene matches: 3. CDR1 SGHNT and CDR2 YENEEA come from the germline V gene. The CDR3 DNA reads TGTGCCAGCAGCTTTAGACAGGGAAGCACAGATACGCAGTATTTT. This encodes CASSFRQGSTDTQYF. Variable domain in full (rest from reference TRBV11-3 and TRBJ2-3): EAGVVQSPRYKIIEKKQPVAFWCNPISGHNTLYWYLQNLGQGPELLIRYENEEAVDDSQLPKDRFSAERLKGVDSTLKIQPAELGDSAVYLCASSFRQGSTDTQYFGPGTRLTVL.

The rearrangement joins TRBV10-1 to TRBJ2-1; 8 nucleotides align to TRBD2. The ends lost 6 bases at V and 4 bases at J; junction bases unmatched: 5. CDR3 length equals 14 residues. The germline gives CDR1 WNHNN, CDR2 SYGVQD (reference sequence). The CDR3 nucleotides read TGCGCCAGCAGCCGTTCTAGCGGGTACAATGAGCAGTTCTTC. It encodes CASSRSSGYNEQFF.

The V and J genes are TRBV9 and TRBJ1-3; a weak D match, TRBD1 (5 bases). This CDR3 contains 15 residues. V was pared by 0 bases and J by 7 bases, with 14 bases between. CDR1 SGDLS and CDR2 YYNGEE come from the germline V gene. The CDR3 region is CASSVGTQAVNTIYF. CDR3 coding DNA: TGTGCCAGCAGCGTAGGGACACAAGCCGTGAACACCATATATTTT.